This T cell receptor (beta chain) derives from a study of blood T cell repertoires in COVID-19. Study background: Acute and convalescent COVID-19 samples came from the United States, Italy and Spain. PBMCs, B-cell-depleted T cells, or T cells were the source of the cDNA or gDNA that made up the material.

CDR1 is SEHNR and CDR2 is FQNEAQ in the germline V gene (reference sequence). There are 13 residues in the CDR3. Deletions cut 4 bases from V and 5 bases from J, with 11 bases between. Per the study methods: Estimation of nucleated cell counts relied on the amplification of reference gene primers. Produced via immunoSEQ multiplex PCR; TCRdb's table is partial and in-frame only. D and trimming come from the DNA, and the V and J calls and clone size come from that table. The sample yields roughly 150,000 clones, roughly 91% seen once. The sequencing sample was made of peripheral blood. The chain joins TRBV7-9 to TRBJ1-1; D is ambiguous. This receptor was identified in a man aged 18 to 29 with acute or convalescent COVID-19. The CDR3 region is CASSSRRATEAFF. CDR3 DNA: TGTGCCAGCAGCTCCCGCCGTGCGACTGAAGCTTTCTTT.